This TCR beta chain was sequenced in a study of shared clonotypes between healthy human individuals. The germline V gene encodes CDR1 MNHEY and CDR2 SMNVEV (reference sequence). V was pared by 5 bases and J by 8 bases, with 7 bases between. This CDR3 comprises 11 residues. The method was immunoSEQ multiplex PCR; TCRdb's version includes in-frame clones alone and lacks a portion of them. Here the sample spans hundreds of thousands of clones, under 95% being singletons. CD45RO-negative, CCR7-positively selected cells formed the naive CD8 fraction, excluding terminally differentiated effector memory CD45RA+ cells.

The chain has TRBV27 and TRBJ2-1; no definite D call. Input material: naive CD8+ T cells sorted from blood. The receptor's source is a man younger than 40 in good health. CDR3 amino acids: CASSRRDEQFF. As DNA, the CDR3 is TGTGCCAGCAGTCGTCGCGATGAGCAGTTCTTC.